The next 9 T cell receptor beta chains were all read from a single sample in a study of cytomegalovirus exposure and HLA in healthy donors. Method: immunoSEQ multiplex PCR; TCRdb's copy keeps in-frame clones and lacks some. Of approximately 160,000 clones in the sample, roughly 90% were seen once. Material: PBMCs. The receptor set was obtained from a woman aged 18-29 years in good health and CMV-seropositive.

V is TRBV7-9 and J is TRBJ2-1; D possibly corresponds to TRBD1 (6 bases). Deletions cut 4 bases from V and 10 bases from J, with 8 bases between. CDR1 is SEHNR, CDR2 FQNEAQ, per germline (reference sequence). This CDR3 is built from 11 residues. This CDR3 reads CASSSGQEQFF. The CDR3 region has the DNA TGTGCCAGCAGCTCCGGACAGGAGCAGTTCTTC.

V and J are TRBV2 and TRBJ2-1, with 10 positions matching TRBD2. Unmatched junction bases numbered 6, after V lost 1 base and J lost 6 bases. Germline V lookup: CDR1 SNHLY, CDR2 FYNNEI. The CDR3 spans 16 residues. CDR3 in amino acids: CASSEGLAGVGNEQFF. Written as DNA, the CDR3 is TGTGCCAGCAGTGAAGGGCTAGCGGGAGTCGGCAATGAGCAGTTCTTC.

The CDR3 loop reads CASYVATGGPWDTEAFF. CDR3 sequence (DNA): TGTGCCAGCTATGTAGCAACAGGGGGCCCTTGGGACACTGAAGCTTTCTTT. V and J are TRBV28 and TRBJ1-1; 9 bases are shared with TRBD1. Germline loops: CDR1 MDHEN, CDR2 SYDVKM. The junction had 16 bases not matched to a gene; V was cut back by 8 bases and J by 3 bases. This CDR3 contains 17 residues.

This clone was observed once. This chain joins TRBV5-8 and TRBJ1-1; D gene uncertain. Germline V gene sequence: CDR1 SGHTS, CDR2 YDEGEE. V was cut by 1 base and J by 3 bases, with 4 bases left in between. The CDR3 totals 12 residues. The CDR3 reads CASSLLDTEAFF. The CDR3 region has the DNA TGTGCCAGCAGCTTGTTAGACACTGAAGCTTTCTTT.

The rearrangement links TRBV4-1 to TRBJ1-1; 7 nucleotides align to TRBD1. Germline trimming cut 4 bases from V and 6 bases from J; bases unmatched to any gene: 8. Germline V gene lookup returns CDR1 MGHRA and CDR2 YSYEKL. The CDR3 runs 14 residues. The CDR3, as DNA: TGCGCCAGCAGCCTACAGGGGAGAAAGGCTGAAGCTTTCTTT. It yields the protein CASSLQGRKAEAFF.

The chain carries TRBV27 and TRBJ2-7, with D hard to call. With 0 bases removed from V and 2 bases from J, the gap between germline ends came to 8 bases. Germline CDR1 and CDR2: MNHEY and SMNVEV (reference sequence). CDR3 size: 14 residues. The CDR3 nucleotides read TGTGCCAGCAGTTTATCGGGCAGAGCCTACGAGCAGTACTTC. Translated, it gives CASSLSGRAYEQYF.

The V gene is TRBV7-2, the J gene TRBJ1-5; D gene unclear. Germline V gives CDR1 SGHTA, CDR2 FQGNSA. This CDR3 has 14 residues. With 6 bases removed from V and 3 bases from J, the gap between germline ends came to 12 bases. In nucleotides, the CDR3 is TGTGCCAGCAGACAGACAAATAACAATCAGCCCCAGCATTTT. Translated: CASRQTNNNQPQHF.

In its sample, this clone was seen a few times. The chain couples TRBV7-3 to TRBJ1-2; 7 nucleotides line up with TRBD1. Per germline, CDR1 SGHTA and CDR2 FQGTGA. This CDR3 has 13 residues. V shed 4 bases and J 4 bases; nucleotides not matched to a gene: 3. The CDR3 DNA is TGTGCCAGCAGCTCGACAGGGAGCTATGGCTACACCTTC. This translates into CASSSTGSYGYTF.

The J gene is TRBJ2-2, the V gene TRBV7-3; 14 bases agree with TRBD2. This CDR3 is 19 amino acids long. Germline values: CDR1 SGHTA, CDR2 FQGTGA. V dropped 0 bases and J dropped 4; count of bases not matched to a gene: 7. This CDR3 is CASSLTGTSGRGSTGELFF. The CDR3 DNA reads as TGTGCCAGCAGCTTAACCGGGACTAGCGGGAGAGGTAGCACCGGGGAGCTGTTTTTT. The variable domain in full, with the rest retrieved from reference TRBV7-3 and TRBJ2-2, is GAGVSQTPSNKVTEKGKYVELRCDPISGHTALYWYRQSLGQGPEFLIYFQGTGAADDSGLPNDRFFAVRPEGSVSTLKIQRTERGDSAVYLCASSLTGTSGRGSTGELFFGEGSRLTVL.